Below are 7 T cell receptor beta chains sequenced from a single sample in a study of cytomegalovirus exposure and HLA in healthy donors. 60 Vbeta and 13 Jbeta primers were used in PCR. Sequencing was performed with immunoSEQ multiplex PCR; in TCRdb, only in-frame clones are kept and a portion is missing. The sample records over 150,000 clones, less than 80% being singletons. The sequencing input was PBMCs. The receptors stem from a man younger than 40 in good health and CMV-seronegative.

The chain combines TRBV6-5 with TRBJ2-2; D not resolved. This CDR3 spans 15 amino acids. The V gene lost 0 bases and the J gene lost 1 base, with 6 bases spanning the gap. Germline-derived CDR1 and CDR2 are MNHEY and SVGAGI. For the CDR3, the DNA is TGTGCCAGCAGTTACTCTGCAGGGAACACCGGGGAGCTGTTTTTT. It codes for CASSYSAGNTGELFF.

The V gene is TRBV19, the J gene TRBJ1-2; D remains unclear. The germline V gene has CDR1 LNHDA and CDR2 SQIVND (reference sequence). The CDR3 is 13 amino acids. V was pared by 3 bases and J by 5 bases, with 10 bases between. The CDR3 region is CASSIGLRYGYTF. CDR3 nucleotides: TGTGCCAGTAGTATTGGGCTCCGGTATGGCTACACCTTC.

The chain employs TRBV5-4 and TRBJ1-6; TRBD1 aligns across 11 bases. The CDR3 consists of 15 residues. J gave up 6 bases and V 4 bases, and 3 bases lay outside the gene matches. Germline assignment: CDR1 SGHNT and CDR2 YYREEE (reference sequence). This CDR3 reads CASSQGTGGNSPLHF. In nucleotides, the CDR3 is TGTGCCAGCAGCCAGGGGACAGGGGGTAATTCACCCCTCCACTTT.

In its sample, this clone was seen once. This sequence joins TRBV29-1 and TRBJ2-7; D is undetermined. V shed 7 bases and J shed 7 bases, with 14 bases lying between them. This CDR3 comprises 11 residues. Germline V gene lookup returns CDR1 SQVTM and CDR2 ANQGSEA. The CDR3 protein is CSGQVSEEQYF. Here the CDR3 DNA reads TGCAGCGGCCAAGTGAGTGAGGAGCAGTACTTC.

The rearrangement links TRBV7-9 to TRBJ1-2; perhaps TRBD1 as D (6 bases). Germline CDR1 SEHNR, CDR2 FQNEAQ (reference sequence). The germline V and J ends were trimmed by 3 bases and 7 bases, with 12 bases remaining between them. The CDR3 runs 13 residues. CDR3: CASSFSQGFGYTF. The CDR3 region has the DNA TGTGCCAGCAGCTTCTCCCAGGGGTTTGGCTACACCTTC.

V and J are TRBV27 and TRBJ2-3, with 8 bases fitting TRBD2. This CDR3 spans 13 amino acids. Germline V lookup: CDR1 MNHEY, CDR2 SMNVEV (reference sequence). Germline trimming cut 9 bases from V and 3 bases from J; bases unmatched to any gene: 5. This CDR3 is CASSGLGTDTQYF. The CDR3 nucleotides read TGTGCCAGTTCGGGACTAGGAACAGATACGCAGTATTTT.

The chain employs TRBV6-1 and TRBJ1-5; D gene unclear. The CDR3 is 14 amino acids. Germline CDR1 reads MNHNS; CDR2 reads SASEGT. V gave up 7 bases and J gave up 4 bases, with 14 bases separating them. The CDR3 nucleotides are TGTGCCAGCACTGTATGGGGAGGTAATCAGCCCCAGCATTTT. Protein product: CASTVWGGNQPQHF.